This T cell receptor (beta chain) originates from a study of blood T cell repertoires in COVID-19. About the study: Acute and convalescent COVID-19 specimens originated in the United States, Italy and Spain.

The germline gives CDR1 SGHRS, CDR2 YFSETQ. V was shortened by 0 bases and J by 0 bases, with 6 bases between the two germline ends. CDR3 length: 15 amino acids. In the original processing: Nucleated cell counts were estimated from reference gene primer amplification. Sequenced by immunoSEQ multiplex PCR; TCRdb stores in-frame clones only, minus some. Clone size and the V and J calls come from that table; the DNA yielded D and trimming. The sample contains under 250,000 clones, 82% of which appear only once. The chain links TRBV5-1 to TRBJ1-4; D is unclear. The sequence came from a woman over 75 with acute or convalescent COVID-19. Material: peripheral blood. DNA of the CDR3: TGCGCCAGCAGCTTGGACCCAGCAACTAATGAAAAACTGTTTTTT. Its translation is CASSLDPATNEKLFF.